These 3 T cell receptor beta chains originate from one sample sequenced in a study of cytomegalovirus exposure and HLA in healthy donors. Amplification used 60 Vbeta primers and 13 Jbeta primers. Profiling relied on immunoSEQ multiplex PCR, and the TCRdb table lists in-frame clones only, not all of them. The data contain around 93,000 clones, more than 55% of them seen just once; the ten biggest clones take up around 5.6%. Sample: PBMCs. The receptor source for this set is a boy between 10 and 17 years old in good health and CMV-seropositive.

This chain uses TRBV7-6 with TRBJ1-6; no reliable D call. Germline V CDR1 and CDR2: SGHVS, FNYEAQ. The CDR3 covers 15 residues. The V gene lost 1 base and the J gene lost 4 bases, with 8 bases spanning the gap. In DNA, the CDR3 is TGTGCCAGCAGCTTAGGGCAAGATTATAATTCACCCCTCCACTTT. Its protein is CASSLGQDYNSPLHF.

The chain recombines TRBV10-2 with TRBJ1-3; TRBD1 agrees at 9 bases. V lost 0 bases, J lost 4 bases, and 4 bases stayed unmatched. The CDR3 sequence is 16 residues long. The germline gives CDR1 WSHSY, CDR2 SAAADI. The CDR3 nucleotides read TGCGCCAGCAGTGAGTCGGGACAGGGAAAGGGAAACACCATATATTTT. Protein: CASSESGQGKGNTIYF.

The J gene is TRBJ1-2, the V gene TRBV18; D might be TRBD1 (6 bases). CDR1 is KGHSH, CDR2 LQKENI, per germline. V lost 6 bases and J 5 bases, leaving 22 bases between the germline ends. The CDR3 contains 16 residues. The CDR3 DNA reads as TGTGCCAGCTCCGCCGGTTCTCCGACAGGAAATTATGGCTACACCTTC. Translated, it gives CASSAGSPTGNYGYTF.